This T cell receptor (beta chain) was sequenced in a study of OX40 agonist ivuxolimab in advanced cancers. The V gene end was trimmed by 0 bases and the J gene end by 4 bases; junction bases not matched to a gene: 4. The CDR3 runs to 16 residues. Germline CDR1 and CDR2: SGDLS and YYNGEE. The data were produced by immunoSEQ multiplex PCR, yet TCRdb's version contains in-frame clones alone and is incomplete. In the table there are 64,000 or so clones, 83% of which are singletons. The source material was CD4+ or CD8+ T cells sorted from blood, sampled in a trial of the OX40 agonist ivuxolimab. The chain employs TRBV9 and TRBJ2-2; 9 nucleotides agree with TRBD2. This receptor was identified in an adult with an advanced solid tumor such as melanoma, head and neck, liver or kidney cancer. The CDR3: CASSVGTSVGTGELFF. CDR3 DNA: TGTGCCAGCAGCGTAGGGACTAGCGTTGGCACCGGGGAGCTGTTTTTT.